Listed here is a single TCR beta chain. The antigen is unknown. The data stem from a study of graft-versus-host responses after intestinal transplantation. Across the whole study: Every transplant recipient was induced with anti-thymocyte globulin, then maintained on tacrolimus and steroids for two to three years. General study points: Some patients had graft-donor T cell macrochimerism, and their allografts showed high graft-versus-host to host-versus-graft clonal ratios. An association linked early post-transplant HvG declines with peak circulating GvH clone levels.

TCRdb's copy holds only in-frame clones and misses some; the assay was immunoSEQ multiplex PCR. The profile shows around 30,000 clones, roughly nine tenths of them singletons. This TCR was recovered from a human patient who received an intestinal transplant, so some T cells may come from the graft donor. This specimen consisted of PBMCs, obtained about 420 days after intestinal transplantation.

This CDR3 is CSAGGLAPQYF. The CDR3 nucleotides are TGCAGTGCTGGAGGACTAGCTCCGCAGTATTTT. The chain uses TRBV20-1 and TRBJ2-3, with 8 bases aligning to TRBD2. V gave up 5 bases and J gave up 10 bases; unmatched junction bases: 5. The CDR3 is made up of 11 amino acids. CDR1 DFQATT and CDR2 SNEGSKA come from the germline V gene (reference sequence).